This record covers a single TCR beta chain. The antigen remains unidentified. These data are taken from a study of cytomegalovirus exposure and HLA in healthy donors. Primers for the PCR totalled 60 Vbeta and 13 Jbeta. TCRdb's table, derived via immunoSEQ multiplex PCR, lists solely in-frame clones and lacks some. Its table records around 100,000 clones. The trim removed 4 bases at V and 1 base at J, leaving 3 bases unmatched. Germline CDR1 is SGDLS and CDR2 is YYNGEE. The CDR3 sequence is 14 residues long. Findings and caveats of the study: Evidence from a later analysis indicated that most CMV-associated TCR beta chains looked HLA-restricted. The records held CMV serostatus as the only immune exposure information.

The sequenced sample was PBMCs. The rearrangement joins TRBV9 to TRBJ1-2; 8 nucleotides line up with TRBD1. The receptor's source is a man aged 40-49 years in good health and CMV-seropositive. The CDR3 sequence: CASSPTGGNYGYTF. CDR3 bases: TGTGCCAGCAGCCCTACAGGGGGTAACTATGGCTACACCTTC. Full variable domain (remainder filled in from reference TRBV9 and TRBJ1-2): DSGVTQTPKHLITATGQRVTLRCSPRSGDLSVYWYQQSLDQGLQFLIQYYNGEERAKGNILERFSAQQFPDLHSELNLSSLELGDSALYFCASSPTGGNYGYTFGSGTRLTVV.